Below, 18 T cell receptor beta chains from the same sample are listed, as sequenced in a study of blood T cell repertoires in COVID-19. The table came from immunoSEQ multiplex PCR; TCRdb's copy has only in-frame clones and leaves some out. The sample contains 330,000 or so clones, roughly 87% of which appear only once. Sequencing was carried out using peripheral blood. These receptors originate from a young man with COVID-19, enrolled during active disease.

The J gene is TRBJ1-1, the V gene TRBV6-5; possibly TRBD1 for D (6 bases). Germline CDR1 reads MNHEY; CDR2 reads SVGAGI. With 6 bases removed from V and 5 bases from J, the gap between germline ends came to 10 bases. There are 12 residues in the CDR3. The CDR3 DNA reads TGTGCCAGCAGGGGAACAGGGACTGAAGCTTTCTTT. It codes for CASRGTGTEAFF.

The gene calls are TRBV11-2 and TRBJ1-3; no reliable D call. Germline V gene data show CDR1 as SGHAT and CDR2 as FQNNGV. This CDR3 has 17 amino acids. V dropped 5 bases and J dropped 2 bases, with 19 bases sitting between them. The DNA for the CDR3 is TGTGCCAGCAGCCTAGGGCAACAGCTCGCCCCTGGAAACACCATATATTTT. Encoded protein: CASSLGQQLAPGNTIYF. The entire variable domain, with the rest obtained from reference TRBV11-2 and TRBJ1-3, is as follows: EAGVAQSPRYKIIEKRQSVAFWCNPISGHATLYWYQQILGQGPKLLIQFQNNGVVDDSQLPKDRFSAERLKGVDSTLKIQPAKLEDSAVYLCASSLGQQLAPGNTIYFGEGSWLTVV.

CDR3 amino acids: CASSSGVGELNTEAFF. The CDR3 DNA sequence: TGTGCCAGCTCCTCCGGGGTTGGAGAATTGAACACTGAAGCTTTCTTT. The chain carries TRBV18 and TRBJ1-1, with D uncertain. Deletions cut 6 bases from V and 0 bases from J, with 17 bases between. Per the germline V gene, CDR1 is KGHSH and CDR2 is LQKENI. The CDR3 runs to 16 residues.

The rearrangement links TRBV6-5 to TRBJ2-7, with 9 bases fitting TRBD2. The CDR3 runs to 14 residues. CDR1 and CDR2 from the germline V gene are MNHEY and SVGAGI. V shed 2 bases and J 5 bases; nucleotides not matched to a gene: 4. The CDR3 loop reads CASSYGGRANEQYF. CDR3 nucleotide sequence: TGTGCCAGCAGTTACGGCGGGAGGGCCAACGAGCAGTACTTC.

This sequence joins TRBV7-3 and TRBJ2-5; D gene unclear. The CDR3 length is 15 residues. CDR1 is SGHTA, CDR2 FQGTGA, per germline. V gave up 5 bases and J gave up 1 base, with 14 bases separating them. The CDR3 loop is CASSLSGGGQETQYF. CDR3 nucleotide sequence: TGTGCCAGCAGCCTCTCGGGTGGTGGCCAAGAGACCCAGTACTTC. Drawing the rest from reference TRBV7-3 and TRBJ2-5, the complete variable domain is GAGVSQTPSNKVTEKGKYVELRCDPISGHTALYWYRQSLGQGPEFLIYFQGTGAADDSGLPNDRFFAVRPEGSVSTLKIQRTERGDSAVYLCASSLSGGGQETQYFGPGTRLLVL.

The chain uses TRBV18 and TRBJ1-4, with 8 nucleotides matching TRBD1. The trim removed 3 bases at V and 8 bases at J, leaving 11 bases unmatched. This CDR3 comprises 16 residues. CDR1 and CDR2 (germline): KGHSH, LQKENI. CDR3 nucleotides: TGTGCCAGCTCACCGTATCCGGGACAGGATGGGGAAAAACTGTTTTTT. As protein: CASSPYPGQDGEKLFF. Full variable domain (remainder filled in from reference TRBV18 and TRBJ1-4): NAGVMQNPRHLVRRRGQEARLRCSPMKGHSHVYWYRQLPEEGLKFMVYLQKENIIDESGMPKERFSAEFPKEGPSILRIQQVVRGDSAAYFCASSPYPGQDGEKLFFGSGTQLSVL.

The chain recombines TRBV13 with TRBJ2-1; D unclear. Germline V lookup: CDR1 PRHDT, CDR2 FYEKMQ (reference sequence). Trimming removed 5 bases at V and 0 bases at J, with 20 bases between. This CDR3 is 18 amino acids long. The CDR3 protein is CASSRERNRRISYNEQFF. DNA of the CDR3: TGTGCCAGCAGCCGAGAGAGGAATCGCCGAATCTCCTACAATGAGCAGTTCTTC.

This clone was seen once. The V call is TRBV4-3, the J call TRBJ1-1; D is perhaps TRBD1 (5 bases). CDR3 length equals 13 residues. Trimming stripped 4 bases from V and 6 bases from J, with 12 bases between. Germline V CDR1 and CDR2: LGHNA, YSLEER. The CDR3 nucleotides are TGCGCCAGCAGCCCGGGGGGTATAGCTGAAGCTTTCTTT. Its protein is CASSPGGIAEAFF.

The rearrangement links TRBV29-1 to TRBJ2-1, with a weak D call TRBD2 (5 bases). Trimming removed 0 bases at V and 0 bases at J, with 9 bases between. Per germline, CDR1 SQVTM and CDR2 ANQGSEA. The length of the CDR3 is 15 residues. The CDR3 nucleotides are TGCAGCGTTGAAGACGTGGGAGACTCCTACAATGAGCAGTTCTTC. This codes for CSVEDVGDSYNEQFF.

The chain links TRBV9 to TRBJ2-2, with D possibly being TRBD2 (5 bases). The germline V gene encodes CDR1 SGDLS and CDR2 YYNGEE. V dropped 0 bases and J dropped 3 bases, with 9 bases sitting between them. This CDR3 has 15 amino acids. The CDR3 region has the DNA TGTGCCAGCAGCGTAGACGAGGAGGACACCGGGGAGCTGTTTTTT. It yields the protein CASSVDEEDTGELFF.

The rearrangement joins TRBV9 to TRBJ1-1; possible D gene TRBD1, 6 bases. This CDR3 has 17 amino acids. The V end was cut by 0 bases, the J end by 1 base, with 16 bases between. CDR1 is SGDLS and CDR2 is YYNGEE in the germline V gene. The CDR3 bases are TGTGCCAGCAGCGTAGCCACAGGGAGAAGTGGGAACACTGAAGCTTTCTTT. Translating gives CASSVATGRSGNTEAFF.

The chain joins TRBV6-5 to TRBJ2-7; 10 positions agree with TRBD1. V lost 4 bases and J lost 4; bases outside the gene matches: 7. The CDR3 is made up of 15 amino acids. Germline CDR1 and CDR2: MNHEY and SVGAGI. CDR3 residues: CASSSMTGGEYEQYF. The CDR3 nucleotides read TGTGCCAGCAGTTCCATGACAGGGGGCGAGTACGAGCAGTACTTC.

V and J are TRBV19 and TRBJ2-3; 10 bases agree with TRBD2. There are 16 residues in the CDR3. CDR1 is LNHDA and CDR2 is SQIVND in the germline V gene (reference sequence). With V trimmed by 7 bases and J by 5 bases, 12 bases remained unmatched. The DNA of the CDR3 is TGTGCCAGTAAACTAGCGGGAAGTGCCGACGGAGATACGCAGTATTTT. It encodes CASKLAGSADGDTQYF.

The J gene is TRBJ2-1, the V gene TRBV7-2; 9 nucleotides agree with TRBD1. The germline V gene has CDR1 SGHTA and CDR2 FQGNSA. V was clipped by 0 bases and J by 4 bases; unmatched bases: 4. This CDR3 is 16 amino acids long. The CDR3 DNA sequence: TGTGCCAGCAGCTTAGCCCGGACAGGGGTGTACAATGAGCAGTTCTTC. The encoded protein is CASSLARTGVYNEQFF.

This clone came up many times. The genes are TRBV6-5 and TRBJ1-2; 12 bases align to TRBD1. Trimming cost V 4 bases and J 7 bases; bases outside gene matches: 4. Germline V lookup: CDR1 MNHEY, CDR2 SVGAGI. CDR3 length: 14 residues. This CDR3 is CASSLGQGAGGYTF. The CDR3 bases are TGTGCCAGCAGTTTGGGACAGGGGGCGGGTGGCTACACCTTC.

CDR3 loop: CASSQGFQSVTGELFF. CDR3 nucleotide sequence: TGTGCCAGCAGCCAAGGGTTCCAGTCAGTGACCGGGGAGCTGTTTTTT. The chain carries TRBV14 and TRBJ2-2; D unresolved. The CDR3 runs 16 residues. With 1 base removed from V and 5 bases from J, the gap between germline ends came to 14 bases. The germline CDR1 and CDR2 sequences are SGHDN and FVKESK.

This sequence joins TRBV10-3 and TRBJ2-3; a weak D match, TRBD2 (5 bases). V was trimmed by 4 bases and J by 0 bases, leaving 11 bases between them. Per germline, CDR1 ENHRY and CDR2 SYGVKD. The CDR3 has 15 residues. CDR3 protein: CAISVSGASTDTQYF. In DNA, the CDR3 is TGTGCCATCAGTGTGAGCGGAGCTAGCACAGATACGCAGTATTTT.

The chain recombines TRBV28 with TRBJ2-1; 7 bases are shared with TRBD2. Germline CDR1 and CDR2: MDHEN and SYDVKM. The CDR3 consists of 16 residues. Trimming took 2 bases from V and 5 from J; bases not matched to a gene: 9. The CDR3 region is CASSLSQAGSDNEQFF. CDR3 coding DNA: TGTGCCAGCAGTTTAAGCCAAGCGGGGTCAGACAATGAGCAGTTCTTC.